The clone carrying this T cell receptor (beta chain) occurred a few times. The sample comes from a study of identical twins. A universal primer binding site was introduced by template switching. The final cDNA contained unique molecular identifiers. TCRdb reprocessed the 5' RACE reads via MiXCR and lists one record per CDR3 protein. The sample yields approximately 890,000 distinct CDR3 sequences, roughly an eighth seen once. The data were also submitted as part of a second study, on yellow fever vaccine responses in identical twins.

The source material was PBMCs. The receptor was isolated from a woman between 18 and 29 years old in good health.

This chain's CDR3 is CASSLALPTGDHEQFF. CDR3 in DNA: TGTGCCAGCAGCCTAGCTCTCCCGACAGGAGACCATGAGCAGTTCTTC. J is TRBJ2-1 and V is TRBV5-6, with D perhaps matching TRBD1 (6 bases). Trimming cost V 4 bases and J 8 bases, with 22 bases left between them. The germline V gene has CDR1 SGHDT and CDR2 YYEEEE. The CDR3 is made up of 16 amino acids.